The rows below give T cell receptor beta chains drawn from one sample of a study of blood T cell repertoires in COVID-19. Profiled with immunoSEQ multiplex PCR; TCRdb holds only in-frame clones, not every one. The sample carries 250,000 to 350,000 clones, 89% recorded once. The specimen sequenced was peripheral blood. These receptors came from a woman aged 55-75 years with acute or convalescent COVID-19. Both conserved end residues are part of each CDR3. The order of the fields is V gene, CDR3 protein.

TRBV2,CASRGYRGATNEKLFF
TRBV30,CAWEDTSYGYTF
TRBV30,CALALVKSEQYF
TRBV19,CASTPTGINQPQHF
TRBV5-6,CASSPSDNEQFF
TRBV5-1,CASSQNPGQADTGELFF
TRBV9,CASSAAGTGSSPLHF
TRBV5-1,CASSLAGPPETQYF
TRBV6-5,CASSYSGQGNTEAFF
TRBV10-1,CARTPAADTQYF
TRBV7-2,CASSSGQGGKEKLFF
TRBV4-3,CASSQVLEGQGRAKNIQYF
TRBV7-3,CASSLTADTEAFF
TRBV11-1,CASSPIRGNYEQYF